The sequence of this T cell receptor beta chain was determined in a study of blood T cells in healthy people across ages. Primed by a sample-barcoded 5' primer and a J-beta primer mix, a second PCR proceeded for about 6 to 11 cycles. Via MiXCR, TCRdb re-called the 5' RACE reads, giving one row per CDR3 protein. The table records 550,000 to 650,000 distinct CDR3 sequences, 25% to 30% of them present only once. This clonotype was recorded many times. The CDR3 contains 15 residues. Trimming at V came to 2 bases and at J to 2 bases, leaving 5 bases not matched to a gene. CDR1 is SGHRS and CDR2 is YFSETQ in the germline V gene. Each of the donors had roughly 9.1 milliliters of peripheral blood drawn into EDTA-treated Vacutainer tubes.

The chain links TRBV5-1 to TRBJ2-7; 9 bases agree with TRBD1. Sequenced input: blood. The sequence came from a woman older than 75 in good health. CDR3 nucleotides: TGCGCCAGCAGCTTCGGGGACAGGGCCCCCTACGAGCAGTACTTC. The encoded protein is CASSFGDRAPYEQYF.